This is a list of T cell receptor beta chains from one sample in a study of blood T cell repertoires in COVID-19. Clones were sequenced by immunoSEQ multiplex PCR, and TCRdb holds only the in-frame ones, with some missing. In the table there are a few hundred thousand clones, about nine tenths of which are singletons. Source material: peripheral blood. These receptors were obtained from a person aged 18-30 years with COVID-19, enrolled during active disease. Each CDR3 is given with its conserved first and last residue. The D gene is left open where the match is weak. A row's size may be missing; if present it is once, few, many or a size class.

abundance	v_gene	j_gene	d_gene	CDR3aa	CDR3nt
.	TRBV7-9	TRBJ2-1	TRBD2	CASRGASGEGSYNEQFF	TGTGCCAGCAGGGGAGCTAGCGGTGAGGGCTCCTACAATGAGCAGTTCTTC
.	TRBV27	TRBJ1-1	TRBD1	CASTRDRNTEAFF	TGTGCCAGCACCCGGGACAGGAACACTGAAGCTTTCTTT
once	TRBV4-3	TRBJ2-2	TRBD2	CASSQDHTSGTSNTGELFF	TGCGCCAGCAGCCAAGATCATACTAGCGGGACCTCGAACACCGGGGAGCTGTTTTTT
once	TRBV7-8	TRBJ1-4	.	CASSLSNEKLFF	TGTGCCAGCAGCTTATCAAATGAAAAACTGTTTTTT
.	TRBV6-1	TRBJ1-4	.	CASSERGGTNEKLFF	TGTGCCAGCAGTGAGCGGGGGGGAACTAATGAAAAACTGTTTTTT
few	TRBV7-9	TRBJ1-2	.	CAGLDREGTYGYTF	TGTGCCGGGCTAGACCGAGAGGGAACCTATGGCTACACCTTC
.	TRBV18	TRBJ2-3	.	CASSPQGSSTDTQYF	TGTGCCAGCTCACCACAGGGGTCTAGCACAGATACGCAGTATTTT
.	TRBV11-2	TRBJ1-4	.	CASSLSQGEGEKLFF	TGTGCCAGCAGCTTGTCGCAGGGCGAAGGAGAAAAACTGTTTTTT
.	TRBV25-1	TRBJ2-1	TRBD1	CASSKQGAFSEQFF	TGTGCCAGCAGCAAACAGGGGGCCTTCAGTGAGCAGTTCTTC
.	TRBV2	TRBJ1-1	.	CASSIQGYATEAFF	TGTGCCAGCAGTATACAGGGATATGCTACTGAAGCTTTCTTT
once	TRBV19	TRBJ1-1	.	CASSRGWNTEAFF	TGTGCCAGTAGCAGGGGTTGGAACACTGAAGCTTTCTTT
.	TRBV19	TRBJ2-2	TRBD2	CASRREAGGSGELFF	TGTGCCAGTAGACGAGAAGCGGGAGGGTCAGGGGAGCTGTTTTTT
.	TRBV18	TRBJ2-3	TRBD2	CASSPRRTSGSTDTQYF	TGTGCCAGCTCACCTCGGCGAACTAGCGGGAGCACAGATACGCAGTATTTT
.	TRBV24-1	TRBJ2-1	TRBD2	CATSAGLAGGYEQFF	TGTGCCACCAGCGCCGGACTAGCGGGAGGGTATGAGCAGTTCTTC
once	TRBV20-1	TRBJ2-1	TRBD2	CSASGLADYNEQFF	TGCAGTGCTAGTGGACTAGCGGACTACAATGAGCAGTTCTTC
.	TRBV6-5	TRBJ1-5	.	CASSWTATRPQHF	TGTGCCAGCAGTTGGACAGCCACCCGGCCCCAGCATTTT
once	TRBV12-3/TRBV12-4	TRBJ2-7	TRBD2	CASSPGTNYEQYF	TGTGCCAGCAGCCCCGGGACTAACTACGAGCAGTACTTC
.	TRBV24-1	TRBJ1-2	.	CATSDAGYGYTF	TGTGCCACCAGTGATGCAGGGTATGGCTACACCTTC
.	TRBV7-9	TRBJ2-1	.	CASSPGISNNEQFF	TGTGCCAGCAGCCCAGGGATCAGTAACAATGAGCAGTTCTTC
.	TRBV29-1	TRBJ2-1	.	CSIGTGERFF	TGCAGCATAGGAACGGGAGAGCGGTTCTTC
.	TRBV30	TRBJ1-1	.	CAWTEDSYVAFF	TGTGCCTGGACAGAGGACTCCTACGTTGCTTTCTTT
.	TRBV28	TRBJ2-7	.	CASSNTGLYSYEQYF	TGTGCCAGCAGCAACACAGGGCTTTACTCCTACGAGCAGTACTTC
.	TRBV6-1	TRBJ2-5	.	CASSAIWLGRQETQYF	TGTGCCAGCAGTGCGATTTGGCTAGGGAGACAAGAGACCCAGTACTTC
.	TRBV4-1	TRBJ2-5	TRBD2	CASSSYRLAGGPGAETQYF	TGCGCCAGCAGCTCATACCGACTAGCGGGAGGGCCCGGGGCGGAGACCCAGTACTTC
.	TRBV5-4	TRBJ2-2	TRBD1	CASSLTGDTGELFF	TGTGCCAGCAGCTTGACAGGGGACACCGGGGAGCTGTTTTTT